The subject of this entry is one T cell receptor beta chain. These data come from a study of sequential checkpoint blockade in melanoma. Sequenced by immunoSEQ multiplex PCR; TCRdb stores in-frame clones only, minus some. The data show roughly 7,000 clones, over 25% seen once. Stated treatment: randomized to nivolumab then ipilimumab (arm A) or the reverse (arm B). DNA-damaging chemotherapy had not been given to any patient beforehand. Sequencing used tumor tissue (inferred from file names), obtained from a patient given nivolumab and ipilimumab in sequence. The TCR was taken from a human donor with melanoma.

CDR3 amino acids: CASRKSGRGNNEQFF. CDR3 sequence (DNA): TGTGCCAGCAGAAAAAGCGGGAGGGGAAACAATGAGCAGTTCTTC. V usage is TRBV6-8 and J usage is TRBJ2-1; 10 bases align to TRBD2. Germline V gene sequence: CDR1 MNHGY, CDR2 SAAAGT. The CDR3 spans 15 residues. Trimming cost V 6 bases and J 5 bases; bases outside gene matches: 7.